The 23 T cell receptor beta chains below all came from one sample that was sequenced in a study of shared clonotypes between healthy human individuals. Assay: immunoSEQ multiplex PCR; the TCRdb copy retains only in-frame clones and omits some. The profile covers 1 million to 1.3 million clones, with 78% appearing a single time and 0.5% to 0.65% taken by the ten largest. The sequenced sample consisted of memory CD4+ T cells from PBMCs. Regarding subset: CD45RA-negative fraction. The receptors stem from a young man in good health. Some clones in this sample may be carry-over from other donors' samples.

This CDR3 reads CSASGSYEQFF. Written as DNA, the CDR3 is TGCAGTGCTAGCGGGAGCTATGAGCAGTTCTTC. V is TRBV20-1 and J is TRBJ2-1, with a tentative D call TRBD2 (6 bases). The CDR3 is 11 residues long. V lost 3 bases to trimming and J lost 8 bases, with 8 bases between them. CDR1 is DFQATT and CDR2 is SNEGSKA in the germline V gene (reference sequence).

The rearrangement links TRBV7-9 to TRBJ2-5; D gene unclear. This CDR3 has 14 amino acids. CDR1 is SEHNR and CDR2 is FQNEAQ in the germline V gene (reference sequence). Deletions cut 1 base from V and 5 bases from J, with 11 bases between. CDR3 residues: CASSLVSGLETQYF. In nucleotides, the CDR3 is TGTGCCAGCAGCTTAGTTTCAGGTCTGGAGACCCAGTACTTC.

Points on this clone: One junction end disagrees with the germline gene, perhaps due to a read error. The chain employs TRBV4-1 and TRBJ2-7, with D unresolved. Germline V lookup: CDR1 MGHRA, CDR2 YSYEKL. This CDR3 comprises 15 residues. The CDR3 region is CASSQGVRISYGQYF. CDR3 DNA sequence: TGCGCCAGCAGCCAAGGGGTCAGGATTTCCTACGGGCAGTACTTC.

This chain uses TRBV6-6 with TRBJ1-3; the D gene is possibly TRBD1 (5 bases). This CDR3 has 13 amino acids. Germline loops: CDR1 MNHNY, CDR2 SVGAGI (reference sequence). The V and J ends lost 1 base and 9 bases respectively, with 10 bases between them. DNA of the CDR3: TGTGCCAGCAGTTACTTCGGGGCAGGCACCATATATTTT. This codes for CASSYFGAGTIYF.

This clone has only a few counts. The gene calls are TRBV7-3 and TRBJ2-1, with D possibly called TRBD1 or TRBD2 (5 bases each). Germline V gene sequence: CDR1 SGHTA, CDR2 FQGTGA. V lost 2 bases and J lost 6, with 14 bases in between. CDR3 size: 15 residues. The CDR3 is CASSLGAHRGNEQFF. CDR3 coding DNA: TGTGCCAGCAGCTTAGGGGCCCATCGGGGCAATGAGCAGTTCTTC.

The chain links TRBV28 to TRBJ1-5, with no clear D. CDR1 is MDHEN, CDR2 SYDVKM, per germline. The CDR3 loop spans 16 amino acids. Trimming took off 6 bases at V and 3 bases at J, with 18 bases between the two ends. The CDR3 reads CASSPPRLRPNQPQHF. The CDR3 DNA follows: TGTGCCAGCAGCCCGCCGAGGCTGCGCCCCAATCAGCCCCAGCATTTT. Combining the CDR3 with reference TRBV28 and TRBJ1-5 gives the whole variable domain DVKVTQSSRYLVKRTGEKVFLECVQDMDHENMFWYRQDPGLGLRLIYFSYDVKMKEKGDIPEGYSVSREKKERFSLILESASTNQTSMYLCASSPPRLRPNQPQHFGDGTRLSIL.

Details on this clone: Other DNA sequences in this sample translate to the same CDR3. The chain couples TRBV2 to TRBJ1-2; D is unresolved. V was pared by 2 bases and J by 8 bases, with 9 bases between. Germline V gene data show CDR1 as SNHLY and CDR2 as FYNNEI. This CDR3 contains 12 residues. The CDR3 here is CASSESGRGYTF. Here the CDR3 DNA reads TGTGCCAGCAGTGAATCGGGGAGAGGCTACACCTTC. Variable domain in full (rest from reference TRBV2 and TRBJ1-2): EPEVTQTPSHQVTQMGQEVILRCVPISNHLYFYWYRQILGQKVEFLVSFYNNEISEKSEIFDDQFSVERPDGSNFTLKIRSTKLEDSAMYFCASSESGRGYTFGSGTRLTVV.

The rearrangement joins TRBV5-1 to TRBJ2-7; 10 nucleotides line up with TRBD2. This CDR3 is built from 15 residues. V was clipped by 6 bases and J by 0 bases; unmatched bases: 6. Germline assignment: CDR1 SGHRS and CDR2 YFSETQ. CDR3 sequence (DNA): TGCGCCAGCAAGCCGGGGACTAGCGCCTCCTACGAGCAGTACTTC. This translates into CASKPGTSASYEQYF.

This rearrangement joins TRBV28 to TRBJ1-2; 7 bases are a match to TRBD1. This CDR3 has 13 residues. The V gene end was trimmed by 5 bases and the J gene end by 7 bases; junction bases not matched to a gene: 7. Per germline, CDR1 MDHEN and CDR2 SYDVKM. CDR3 residues: CASSPDRASGYTF. CDR3 nucleotides: TGTGCCAGCAGTCCCGACAGGGCGTCTGGCTACACCTTC.

The CDR3 reads CAWSATVNTIYF. The CDR3 region has the DNA TGTGCCTGGAGTGCAACGGTGAACACCATATATTTT. This chain connects TRBV30 to TRBJ1-3; unclear D gene. V shed 1 base and J shed 7 bases, with 8 bases lying between them. The CDR3 is 12 residues long. Germline values: CDR1 GTSNPN, CDR2 SVGIG (reference sequence).

This clone was found once. The chain carries TRBV11-3 and TRBJ2-1; maybe TRBD1 (5 bases). The ends were cut back, 3 bases at V and 6 bases at J, with 9 bases in the middle. Germline assignment: CDR1 SGHNT and CDR2 YENEEA. The CDR3 length is 13 residues. In DNA, the CDR3 is TGTGCCAGCAGCTTGGACACGTCCAATGAGCAGTTCTTC. Translated, it gives CASSLDTSNEQFF.

V and J are TRBV6-5 and TRBJ1-2, with D maybe TRBD1 (5 bases). The V end was cut by 5 bases, the J end by 1 base, with 8 bases between. This CDR3 has 13 amino acids. CDR1 and CDR2 from the germline V gene are MNHEY and SVGAGI. The CDR3 loop is CASSKQDNYGYTF. The CDR3 nucleotides are TGTGCCAGCAGTAAACAGGATAACTATGGCTACACCTTC.

The rearrangement joins TRBV7-3 to TRBJ2-7; D not certain. Looked up from germline, CDR1 is SGHTA and CDR2 is FQGTGA. This CDR3 is built from 12 residues. The V end lost 2 bases, the J end lost 7 bases, and 9 bases lay between the germline ends. The CDR3 coding sequence is TGTGCCAGCAGCTTAGCCCCCGGGGAGCAGTACTTC. Its translation: CASSLAPGEQYF.

This clone has just one count. The chain links TRBV2 to TRBJ2-2; D unresolved. This CDR3 comprises 15 residues. Germline CDR1 and CDR2: SNHLY and FYNNEI. The V gene lost 5 bases and the J gene lost 6 bases, with 16 bases spanning the gap. The CDR3 bases are TGTGCCAGCAGTCCCTTGACTCGGCTACCCGGGGAGCTGTTTTTT. It encodes CASSPLTRLPGELFF.

The chain recombines TRBV27 with TRBJ2-3, with D possibly being TRBD1 or TRBD2 (6 bases each). CDR1 and CDR2 from the germline V gene are MNHEY and SMNVEV (reference sequence). The ends were cut back, 2 bases at V and 6 bases at J, with 12 bases in the middle. The CDR3 sequence is 14 residues long. CDR3 sequence reads: CASSLRGRYDTQYF. The DNA for the CDR3 is TGTGCCAGCAGTTTACGGGGGCGGTACGATACGCAGTATTTT.

This chain uses TRBV29-1 with TRBJ2-1; no firm D call. The CDR3 runs to 13 residues. Germline CDR1 is SQVTM and CDR2 is ANQGSEA. Trimming removed 3 bases at V and 0 bases at J, with 6 bases between. CDR3 nucleotide sequence: TGCAGCGTTGAGGCTCGCTCCTACAATGAGCAGTTCTTC. Protein sequence: CSVEARSYNEQFF.

The rearrangement joins TRBV5-4 to TRBJ2-3, with 7 bases lining up with TRBD2. CDR3 length equals 16 residues. CDR1 is SGHNT, CDR2 YYREEE, per germline (reference sequence). J was trimmed by 0 bases and V by 2 bases; bases with no gene match: 6. CDR3 sequence: CASSFRREPSTDTQYF. Here the CDR3 DNA reads TGTGCCAGCAGCTTTCGGCGGGAGCCAAGCACAGATACGCAGTATTTT.

The J gene is TRBJ1-3, the V gene TRBV7-9; tentative D call: TRBD1 (5 bases). Looked up from germline, CDR1 is SEHNR and CDR2 is FQNEAQ (reference sequence). This CDR3 is built from 16 residues. Trimming took 4 bases from V and 4 from J, leaving 17 bases between them. CDR3 loop: CASSSWGLFVGNTIYF. In DNA, the CDR3 is TGTGCCAGCAGCTCATGGGGCCTCTTCGTAGGAAACACCATATATTTT. Variable domain in full (rest from reference TRBV7-9 and TRBJ1-3): DTGVSQNPRHKITKRGQNVTFRCDPISEHNRLYWYRQTLGQGPEFLTYFQNEAQLEKSRLLSDRFSAERPKGSFSTLEIQRTEQGDSAMYLCASSSWGLFVGNTIYFGEGSWLTVV.

This sequence joins TRBV11-3 and TRBJ2-1; D remains ambiguous. The V end was cut by 5 bases, the J end by 9 bases, with 14 bases between. Germline lookup yields CDR1 SGHNT and CDR2 YENEEA. This CDR3 contains 13 residues. The chain's CDR3 is CASSPRMDSEQFF. The DNA of the CDR3 is TGTGCCAGCAGCCCGAGGATGGATAGTGAGCAGTTCTTC. The variable domain in full, with the rest retrieved from reference TRBV11-3 and TRBJ2-1, is EAGVVQSPRYKIIEKKQPVAFWCNPISGHNTLYWYLQNLGQGPELLIRYENEEAVDDSQLPKDRFSAERLKGVDSTLKIQPAELGDSAVYLCASSPRMDSEQFFGPGTRLTVL.

About this clone: Other DNA sequences within the sample encode an identical CDR3. The chain couples TRBV5-1 to TRBJ2-1, with a weak D call TRBD2 (6 bases). The CDR3 spans 14 residues. CDR1 and CDR2 (germline): SGHRS, YFSETQ. Trimming shortened V by 0 bases and J by 6 bases, and 10 bases separated the two germline ends. The CDR3 region is CASSLGSGLNEQFF. Here the CDR3 DNA reads TGCGCCAGCAGCTTGGGGAGCGGGCTCAATGAGCAGTTCTTC.

The genes are TRBV4-1 and TRBJ2-1; TRBD1 agrees at 7 bases. The CDR3 totals 14 residues. V lost 1 base, J lost 8 bases, and 5 bases stayed unmatched. Germline CDR1 reads MGHRA; CDR2 reads YSYEKL. This CDR3 reads CASSQADRDHEQFF. CDR3 nucleotides: TGCGCCAGCAGCCAAGCTGACAGGGACCATGAGCAGTTCTTC.

V usage is TRBV11-3 and J usage is TRBJ2-1; D is unclear. The CDR3 is made up of 13 amino acids. V lost 5 bases to trimming and J lost 2 bases, with 7 bases between them. Germline CDR1 SGHNT, CDR2 YENEEA. The CDR3 DNA reads as TGTGCCAGCAGCATAAATCCCTACAATGAGCAGTTCTTC. It translates to CASSINPYNEQFF.

The J gene is TRBJ2-2, the V gene TRBV9; perhaps TRBD2 as D (6 bases). The length of the CDR3 is 15 residues. V lost 4 bases and J lost 2, with 12 bases in between. CDR1 is SGDLS and CDR2 is YYNGEE in the germline V gene. The CDR3 DNA reads as TGTGCCAGCAGCCCCGCCGGGAGAAACACCGGGGAGCTGTTTTTT. Its translation: CASSPAGRNTGELFF.